This is a list of T cell receptor beta chains from one sample in a study of beta chain features in type 1 diabetes. Profiled with immunoSEQ multiplex PCR; TCRdb holds only in-frame clones, not every one. The table lists a few hundred thousand clones, 24% of them singletons, with roughly 0.011% in the top ten. Specimen: naive CD4+ T cells from blood. The origin of the receptors is a woman in her twenties or thirties with type 1 diabetes. The CDR3 runs from the conserved cysteine through the conserved F or W. A D gene is named only where the DNA matches it firmly. Rows give clone size only sometimes, using once, few, many, or a class for an expanded clone.

v_call	clone_size	j_call	d_call	cdr3_nt	cdr3_aa
TRBV19	NA	TRBJ1-5	NA	TGTGCCAGTAGTCCATCCCCGTCGGGTTTATGGAATCAGCCCCAGCATTTT	CASSPSPSGLWNQPQHF
TRBV2	NA	TRBJ2-7	TRBD2	TGTGCCAGCACTTTAGCGGGAGACTCCTACGAGCAGTACTTC	CASTLAGDSYEQYF
TRBV6-5	NA	TRBJ2-2	TRBD1	TGTGCCAGCAGTTACTCTGCGGGACAGGGGACCGGGGAGCTGTTTTTT	CASSYSAGQGTGELFF
TRBV19	NA	TRBJ2-7	TRBD1	TGTGCCAGTAGTTTCCCCAGGGGGCGCACCTACGAGCAGTACTTC	CASSFPRGRTYEQYF
TRBV29-1	NA	TRBJ2-1	TRBD2	TGCAGCGTTGTAGATAATGGCGGGAGAACCTTCTCCTACAATGAGCAGTTCTTC	CSVVDNGGRTFSYNEQFF
TRBV28	few	TRBJ1-1	NA	TGTGCCAGCAGTGGGACATGGGGAGAAGCTTTCTTT	CASSGTWGEAFF
TRBV29-1	few	TRBJ1-1	NA	TGCAGCGTTAGTTGGAGAAATGCTGAAGCTTTCTTT	CSVSWRNAEAFF
TRBV30	NA	TRBJ2-5	TRBD2	TGTGCCTGGAGAAAAATAGCGGGGGAAGAGACCCAGTACTTC	CAWRKIAGEETQYF
TRBV11-2	once	TRBJ2-7	TRBD2	TGTGCCAGCAGCTTAGTGGCTAGCGGGAGTTACGAGCAGTACTTC	CASSLVASGSYEQYF
TRBV28	few	TRBJ2-2	NA	TGTGCCAGCAGTCCGCGCAAAATCACCGGGGAGCTGTTTTTT	CASSPRKITGELFF
TRBV21-1	NA	TRBJ2-7	NA	TGTGCCAGCACCCTAAATAGCGGGACGGTCGAGCAGTACTTC	CASTLNSGTVEQYF
TRBV28	NA	TRBJ2-6	TRBD1	TGTGCCAGCAGTGGGACAGGGAAGGCTGGGGCCAACGTCCTGACTTTC	CASSGTGKAGANVLTF
TRBV15	few	TRBJ2-3	NA	TGTGCCACCAGCAGAGACCGGGACACAGATACGCAGTATTTT	CATSRDRDTDTQYF
TRBV9	NA	TRBJ1-4	NA	TGTGCCAGCAGCGTAGGCGGGACAACTAATGAAAAACTGTTTTTT	CASSVGGTTNEKLFF
TRBV29-1	NA	TRBJ2-1	TRBD2	TGCAGCGTGGAGGGACTAGCGGGCCGAGCTGGTTACAATGAGCAGTTCTTC	CSVEGLAGRAGYNEQFF
TRBV18	NA	TRBJ2-5	NA	TGTGCCAGCTCACCACCCGCAGGGAGGGAGACCCAGTACTTC	CASSPPAGRETQYF
TRBV30	NA	TRBJ2-7	TRBD2	TGTGCCTGGAGTTCTAGCGGGATGTACGAGCAGTACTTC	CAWSSSGMYEQYF
TRBV5-1	NA	TRBJ1-2	TRBD1	TGCGCCAGCAGCGACCAGGGGGCGCAGAGCTACACCTTC	CASSDQGAQSYTF
TRBV5-1	few	TRBJ2-7	NA	TGCGCCAGCAGCTTGGCCGAGCCGGTTCCCTACGAGCAGTACTTC	CASSLAEPVPYEQYF
TRBV30	NA	TRBJ1-5	TRBD1	TGTGCCTGGAGCCCCAGGGGGGATCAGCCCCAGCATTTT	CAWSPRGDQPQHF
TRBV29-1	NA	TRBJ2-3	TRBD2	TGCAGCGCTAGCGGCTCTAGCACAGATACGCAGTATTTT	CSASGSSTDTQYF
TRBV29-1	few	TRBJ1-2	NA	TGCAGCGTTGAACAGGGCTATGGCTACACCTTC	CSVEQGYGYTF
TRBV15	NA	TRBJ2-3	NA	TGTGCCACCAGCGGTCAACAGGGAGGCACAGATACGCAGTATTTT	CATSGQQGGTDTQYF
TRBV4-1	NA	TRBJ1-1	NA	TGCGCCAGCAGCCAAGATTGGACAGAGAGAGGTACTGAAGCTTTCTTT	CASSQDWTERGTEAFF
TRBV29-1	NA	TRBJ1-1	TRBD1	TGCAGCGTAACGACCCAGGGGGTACAGACTGAAGCTTTCTTT	CSVTTQGVQTEAFF
TRBV30	few	TRBJ2-1	TRBD2	TGTGCCCAGCGGGGGTCCGGGCATGAGCAGTTCTTC	CAQRGSGHEQFF
TRBV30	few	TRBJ2-2	TRBD2	TGTGCCTGGGGTGGGACTAGCCCCGGGGAGCTGTTTTTT	CAWGGTSPGELFF
TRBV28	NA	TRBJ1-2	NA	TGTGCCAGCAGTATACTAGGACAGCTCTATGGCTACACCTTC	CASSILGQLYGYTF
TRBV5-6	NA	TRBJ2-1	TRBD2	TGTGCCAGCAGCCTCGGGACTAGCGGGAGCAATGAGCAGTTCTTC	CASSLGTSGSNEQFF
TRBV30	NA	TRBJ1-4	NA	TGTGCCTGCCACAACAGGGTTTCTAATGAAAAACTGTTTTTT	CACHNRVSNEKLFF
TRBV7-9	few	TRBJ2-5	NA	TGTGCCAGCAGCTTATTGTCTAACCAAGAGACCCAGTACTTC	CASSLLSNQETQYF